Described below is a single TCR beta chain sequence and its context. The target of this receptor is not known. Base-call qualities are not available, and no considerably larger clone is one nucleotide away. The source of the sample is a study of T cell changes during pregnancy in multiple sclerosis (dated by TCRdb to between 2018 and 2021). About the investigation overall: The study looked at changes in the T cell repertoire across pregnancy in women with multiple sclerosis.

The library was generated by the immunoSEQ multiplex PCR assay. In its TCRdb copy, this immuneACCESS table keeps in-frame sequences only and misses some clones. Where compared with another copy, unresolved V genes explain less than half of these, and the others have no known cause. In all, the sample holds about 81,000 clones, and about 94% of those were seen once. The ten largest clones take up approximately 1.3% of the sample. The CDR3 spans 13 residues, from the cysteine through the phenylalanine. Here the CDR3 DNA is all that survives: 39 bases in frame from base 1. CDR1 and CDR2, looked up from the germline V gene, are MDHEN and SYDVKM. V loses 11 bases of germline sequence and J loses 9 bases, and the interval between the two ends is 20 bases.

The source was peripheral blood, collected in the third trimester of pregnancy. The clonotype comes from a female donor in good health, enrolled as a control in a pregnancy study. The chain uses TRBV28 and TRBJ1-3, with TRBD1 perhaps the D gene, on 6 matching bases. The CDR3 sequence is CASWTDDATTIYF. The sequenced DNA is TGTGCCTCATGGACAGACGACGCCACCACCATATATTTT.